The T cell receptor (beta chain) described here comes from a study of T cells after posttransplantation cyclophosphamide. The naive gate required viable CD3+CD4+ or CD3+CD8+ cells with CCR7+CD45RA+CD45RO-CD95-CD27+CD28+ phenotype. This related bone marrow graft donor gave peripheral blood on the day of marrow donation. Study findings and constraints: Donor-recipient repertoire similarity was low at 1-2 months, rising over year one. TRB overlap between skin or GI tissue T cells and blood was limited. Recipient CMV seropositivity and CMV reactivation strongly tracked TRB clonality.

Points on this clone: The target antigen is unknown.

Generated by immunoSEQ multiplex PCR, the TCRdb table keeps only in-frame clones and is missing some. Among some 9,400 clones, 98% were seen once, and the ten largest hold around 0.25%. In germline, CDR1 is LGHNA, CDR2 YSLEER. V shed 0 bases and J shed 4 bases, with 12 bases lying between them. CDR3 length: 15 amino acids. This chain links TRBV4-3 with TRBJ1-1; D unresolved. Sequences were obtained from naive CD4+ T cells sorted from PBMCs. This clonotype originated in a woman aged 55-70 years in good health, CMV-negative, and a related stem cell transplant donor. This CDR3 reads CASSQDSTRGTEAFF. DNA of the CDR3: TGCGCCAGCAGCCAAGATTCCACCCGGGGCACTGAAGCTTTCTTT.